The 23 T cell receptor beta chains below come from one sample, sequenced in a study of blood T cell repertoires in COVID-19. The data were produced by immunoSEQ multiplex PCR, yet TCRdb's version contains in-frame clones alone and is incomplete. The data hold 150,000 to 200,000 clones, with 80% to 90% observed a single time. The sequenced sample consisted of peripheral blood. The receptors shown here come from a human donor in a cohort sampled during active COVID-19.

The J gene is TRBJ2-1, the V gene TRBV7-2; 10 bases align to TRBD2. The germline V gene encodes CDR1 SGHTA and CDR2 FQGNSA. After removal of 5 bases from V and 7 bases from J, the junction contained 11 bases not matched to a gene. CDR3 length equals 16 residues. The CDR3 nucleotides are TGTGCCAGCAGCGGGGCGGCACTAGCGGGACTTAATGAGCAGTTCTTC. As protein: CASSGAALAGLNEQFF.

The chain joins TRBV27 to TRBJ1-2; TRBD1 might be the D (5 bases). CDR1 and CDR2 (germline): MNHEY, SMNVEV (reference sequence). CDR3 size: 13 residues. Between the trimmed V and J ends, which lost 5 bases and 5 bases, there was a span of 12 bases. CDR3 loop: CASSPLGGYGYTF. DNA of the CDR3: TGTGCCAGCAGTCCGTTGGGGGGATATGGCTACACCTTC.

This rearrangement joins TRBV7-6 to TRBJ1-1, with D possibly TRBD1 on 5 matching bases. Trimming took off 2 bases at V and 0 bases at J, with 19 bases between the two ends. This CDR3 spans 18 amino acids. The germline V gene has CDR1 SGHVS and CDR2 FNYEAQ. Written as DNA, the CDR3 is TGTGCCAGCAGCTTATCAACAGGCCTGCCGACCATGAACACTGAAGCTTTCTTT. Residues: CASSLSTGLPTMNTEAFF.

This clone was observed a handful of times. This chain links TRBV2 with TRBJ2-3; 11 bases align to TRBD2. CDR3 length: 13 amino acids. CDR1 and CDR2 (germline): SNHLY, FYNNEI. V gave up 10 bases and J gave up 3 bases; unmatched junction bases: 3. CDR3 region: CATTSGRTDTQYF. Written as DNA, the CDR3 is TGTGCCACAACTAGCGGGAGAACAGATACGCAGTATTTT.

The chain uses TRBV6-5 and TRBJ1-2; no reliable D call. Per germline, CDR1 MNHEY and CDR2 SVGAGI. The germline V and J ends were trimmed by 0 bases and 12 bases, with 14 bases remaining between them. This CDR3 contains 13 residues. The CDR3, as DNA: TGTGCCAGCAGTTACTCCACGGCAGCGGAGCACACCTTC. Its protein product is CASSYSTAAEHTF.

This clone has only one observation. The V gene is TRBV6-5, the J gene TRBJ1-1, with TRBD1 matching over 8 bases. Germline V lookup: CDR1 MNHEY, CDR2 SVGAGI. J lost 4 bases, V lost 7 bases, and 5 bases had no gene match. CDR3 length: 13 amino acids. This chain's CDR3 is CASKMTGATEAFF. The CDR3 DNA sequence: TGTGCCAGCAAGATGACAGGGGCCACTGAAGCTTTCTTT.

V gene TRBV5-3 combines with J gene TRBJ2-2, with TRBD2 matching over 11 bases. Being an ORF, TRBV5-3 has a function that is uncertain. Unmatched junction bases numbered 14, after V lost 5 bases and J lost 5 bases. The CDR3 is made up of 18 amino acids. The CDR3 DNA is TGTGCCAGAAGACTTTCCCTAGCGGGAGGTACCAAGACCGGGGAGCTGTTTTTT. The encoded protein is CARRLSLAGGTKTGELFF.

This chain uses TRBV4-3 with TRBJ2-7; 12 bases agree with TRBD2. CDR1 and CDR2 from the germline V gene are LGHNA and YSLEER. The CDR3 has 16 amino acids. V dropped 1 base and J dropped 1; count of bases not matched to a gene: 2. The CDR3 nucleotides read TGCGCCAGCAGCCAAGGACTAGCGGGAGCGTCCTACGAGCAGTACTTC. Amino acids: CASSQGLAGASYEQYF.

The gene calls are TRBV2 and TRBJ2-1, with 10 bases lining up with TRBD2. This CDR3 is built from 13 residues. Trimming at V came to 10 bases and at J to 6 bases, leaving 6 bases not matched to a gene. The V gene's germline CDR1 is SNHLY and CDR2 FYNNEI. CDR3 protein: CATLAGALNEQFF. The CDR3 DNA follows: TGTGCCACTCTAGCGGGAGCCCTCAATGAGCAGTTCTTC.

As DNA, the CDR3 is TGTGCCAGCAGCTACCGACAGGGTCTCACAGATACGCAGTATTTT. Its translation: CASSYRQGLTDTQYF. The chain uses TRBV7-3 and TRBJ2-3; 7 nucleotides line up with TRBD1. V trimming: 4 bases; J trimming: 2 bases; junction bases outside the gene matches: 6. The CDR3 runs to 15 residues. CDR1 is SGHTA and CDR2 is FQGTGA in the germline V gene. Drawing the rest from reference TRBV7-3 and TRBJ2-3, the complete variable domain is GAGVSQTPSNKVTEKGKYVELRCDPISGHTALYWYRQSLGQGPEFLIYFQGTGAADDSGLPNDRFFAVRPEGSVSTLKIQRTERGDSAVYLCASSYRQGLTDTQYFGPGTRLTVL.

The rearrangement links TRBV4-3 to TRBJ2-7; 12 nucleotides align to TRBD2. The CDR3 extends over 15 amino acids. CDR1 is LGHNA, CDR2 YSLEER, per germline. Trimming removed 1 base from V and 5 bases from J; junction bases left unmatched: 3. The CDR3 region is CASSQGTSGVDEQYF. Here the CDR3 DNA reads TGCGCCAGCAGCCAAGGGACTAGCGGGGTTGACGAGCAGTACTTC.

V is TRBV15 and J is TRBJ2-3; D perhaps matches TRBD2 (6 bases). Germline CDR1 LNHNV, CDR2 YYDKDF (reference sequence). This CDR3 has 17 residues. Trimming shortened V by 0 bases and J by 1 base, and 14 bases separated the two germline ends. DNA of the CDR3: TGTGCCACCAGCAGAGACCGCAGGGCTAGCGGCACAGATACGCAGTATTTT. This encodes CATSRDRRASGTDTQYF.

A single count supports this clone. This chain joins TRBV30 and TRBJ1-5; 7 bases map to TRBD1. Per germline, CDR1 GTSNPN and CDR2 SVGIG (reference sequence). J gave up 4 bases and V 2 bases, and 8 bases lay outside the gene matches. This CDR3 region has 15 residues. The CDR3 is CAWSSSDRINQPQHF. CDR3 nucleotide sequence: TGTGCCTGGAGTTCCTCGGACAGGATTAATCAGCCCCAGCATTTT.

The CDR3: CASIRGTSNQPQHF. In nucleotides, the CDR3 is TGTGCCAGCATTCGGGGAACTAGCAATCAGCCCCAGCATTTT. V and J are TRBV6-5 and TRBJ1-5; D is unclear. V was trimmed by 7 bases and J by 0 bases, leaving 10 bases between them. There are 14 residues in the CDR3. Germline values: CDR1 MNHEY, CDR2 SVGAGI.

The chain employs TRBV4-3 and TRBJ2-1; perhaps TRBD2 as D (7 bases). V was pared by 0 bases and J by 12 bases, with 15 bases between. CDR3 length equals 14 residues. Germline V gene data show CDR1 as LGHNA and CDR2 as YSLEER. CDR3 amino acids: CASSQDRVGGAQFF. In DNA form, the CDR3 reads TGCGCCAGCAGCCAAGATCGAGTGGGGGGGGCGCAGTTCTTC.

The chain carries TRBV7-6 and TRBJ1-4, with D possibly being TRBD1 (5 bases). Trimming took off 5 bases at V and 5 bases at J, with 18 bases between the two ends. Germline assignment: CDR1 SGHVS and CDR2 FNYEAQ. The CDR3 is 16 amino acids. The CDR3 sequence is CASSRSPGGENEKLFF. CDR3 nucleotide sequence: TGTGCCAGCAGCAGGTCCCCGGGAGGGGAAAATGAAAAACTGTTTTTT.

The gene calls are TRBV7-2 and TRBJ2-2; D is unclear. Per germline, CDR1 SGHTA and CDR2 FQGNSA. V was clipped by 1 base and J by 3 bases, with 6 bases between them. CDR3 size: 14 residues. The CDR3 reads CASSLVGYTGELFF. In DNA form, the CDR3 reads TGTGCCAGCAGCTTAGTCGGGTACACCGGGGAGCTGTTTTTT. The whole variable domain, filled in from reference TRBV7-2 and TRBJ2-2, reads GAGVSQSPSNKVTEKGKDVELRCDPISGHTALYWYRQSLGQGLEFLIYFQGNSAPDKSGLPSDRFSAERTGGSVSTLTIQRTQQEDSAVYLCASSLVGYTGELFFGEGSRLTVL.

CDR3 protein: CASSPLGTGSNQPQHF. The CDR3 DNA reads as TGTGCCAGCTCACCATTGGGGACAGGAAGCAATCAGCCCCAGCATTTT. The gene calls are TRBV18 and TRBJ1-5, with 8 positions matching TRBD1. V shed 2 bases, J shed 1 base, and the junction held 4 bases outside the gene matches. This CDR3 comprises 16 residues. Germline V gene lookup returns CDR1 KGHSH and CDR2 LQKENI.

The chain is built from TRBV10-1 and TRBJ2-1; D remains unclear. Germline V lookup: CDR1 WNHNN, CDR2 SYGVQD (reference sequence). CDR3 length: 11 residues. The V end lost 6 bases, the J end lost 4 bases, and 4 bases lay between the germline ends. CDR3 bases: TGCGCCAGCAGGGCTTACAATGAGCAGTTCTTC. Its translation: CASRAYNEQFF.

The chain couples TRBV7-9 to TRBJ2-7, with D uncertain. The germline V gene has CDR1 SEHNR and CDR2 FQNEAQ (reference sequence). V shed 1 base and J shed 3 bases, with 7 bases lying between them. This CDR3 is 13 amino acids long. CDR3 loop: CASSLEHHYEQYF. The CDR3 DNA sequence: TGTGCCAGCAGCTTAGAGCACCACTACGAGCAGTACTTC.

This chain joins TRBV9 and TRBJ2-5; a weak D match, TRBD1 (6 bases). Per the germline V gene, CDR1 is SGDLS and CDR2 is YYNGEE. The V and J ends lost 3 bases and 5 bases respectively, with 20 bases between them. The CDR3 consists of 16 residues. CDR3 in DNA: TGTGCCAGCAGCGGTGGGGACACACGCCCTGGGGAGACCCAGTACTTC. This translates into CASSGGDTRPGETQYF.

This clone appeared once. CDR3: CASSFARNSPLHF. The DNA for the CDR3 is TGTGCCAGCAGTTTTGCCAGGAATTCACCCCTCCACTTT. This chain connects TRBV27 to TRBJ1-6; D is unresolved. Germline CDR1 and CDR2: MNHEY and SMNVEV (reference sequence). The CDR3 runs to 13 residues. The V end was cut by 3 bases, the J end by 7 bases, with 7 bases between.

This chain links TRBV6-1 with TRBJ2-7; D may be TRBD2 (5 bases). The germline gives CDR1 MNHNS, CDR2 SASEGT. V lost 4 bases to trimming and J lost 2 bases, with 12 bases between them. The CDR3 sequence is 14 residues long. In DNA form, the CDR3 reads TGTGCCAGCAGTGTGGGAGCGAGCACCTACGAGCAGTACTTC. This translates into CASSVGASTYEQYF.